The 18 T cell receptor beta chains below come from one sample, sequenced in a study of blood T cell repertoires in COVID-19. Using immunoSEQ multiplex PCR, the repertoire was profiled, and TCRdb retains in-frame clones only, with some absent. Among around 300,000 clones, about 87% were seen once, and the ten largest hold 5%. The sequenced material came from PBMCs or T cells enriched from blood (not recorded which). The source of these receptors is a man aged 25 to 45 who had recovered from COVID-19.

The rearrangement joins TRBV5-1 to TRBJ2-5; the match to TRBD1 covers 7 bases. From germline, CDR1 is SGHRS and CDR2 YFSETQ. V dropped 0 bases and J dropped 2; count of bases not matched to a gene: 4. This CDR3 region has 15 residues. The CDR3 sequence: CASSLEAGGQETQYF. The CDR3 nucleotides are TGCGCCAGCAGCTTGGAGGCAGGGGGACAAGAGACCCAGTACTTC.

V usage is TRBV7-8 and J usage is TRBJ2-6, with 7 positions matching TRBD1. Germline CDR1 and CDR2: SGHVS and FQNEAQ. The CDR3 contains 19 residues. Trimming took 3 bases from V and 0 from J; bases not matched to a gene: 11. CDR3 loop: CASSFRGRDRSSGANVLTF. The DNA of the CDR3 is TGTGCCAGCAGCTTTCGTGGCCGGGACAGAAGCTCTGGGGCCAACGTCCTGACTTTC.

The chain combines TRBV29-1 with TRBJ1-1; TRBD1 aligns across 8 bases. This CDR3 contains 15 residues. Germline V gene data show CDR1 as SQVTM and CDR2 as ANQGSEA. The ends lost 0 bases at V and 5 bases at J; junction bases unmatched: 8. The CDR3 spells CSVEDRGREGTEAFF. CDR3 DNA: TGCAGCGTTGAAGACAGGGGGCGCGAAGGAACTGAAGCTTTCTTT.

There are a few counts of this clone. The chain carries TRBV30 and TRBJ2-7, with TRBD1 as a possible D gene (6 bases). V gave up 6 bases and J gave up 9 bases, with 18 bases separating them. The germline CDR1 and CDR2 sequences are GTSNPN and SVGIG (reference sequence). This CDR3 region has 12 residues. The CDR3 sequence is CACHPPPTGQYF. The DNA for the CDR3 is TGTGCCTGCCATCCTCCCCCGACAGGGCAGTACTTC.

The V call is TRBV14, the J call TRBJ2-6; no reliable D call. Trimming left V 2 bases short and J 1 base short, with 12 bases between. This CDR3 spans 17 amino acids. Germline V gene data show CDR1 as SGHDN and CDR2 as FVKESK. The CDR3 bases are TGTGCCAGCAGCCAATTTGGTCCTCGGTCTGGGGCCAACGTCCTGACTTTC. This gives the protein CASSQFGPRSGANVLTF.

The CDR3 nucleotides are TGTGCCAGCAGTTACTCACAAAACACTGAAGCTTTCTTT. Protein: CASSYSQNTEAFF. The chain has TRBV6-5 and TRBJ1-1; D gene uncertain. The V gene lost 0 bases and the J gene lost 2 bases, with 4 bases spanning the gap. Germline CDR1 MNHEY, CDR2 SVGAGI. The length of the CDR3 is 13 residues.

This clone has just one count. The J gene is TRBJ2-7, the V gene TRBV4-1; the match to TRBD1 covers 9 bases. The length of the CDR3 is 16 residues. V trimming: 0 bases; J trimming: 3 bases; junction bases outside the gene matches: 6. Germline values: CDR1 MGHRA, CDR2 YSYEKL. In DNA, the CDR3 is TGCGCCAGCAGCCAAGATTCCGGGACAGGGTACTACGAGCAGTACTTC. Its protein is CASSQDSGTGYYEQYF.

The V call is TRBV7-2, the J call TRBJ2-1, with D possibly matching TRBD2 (5 bases). V dropped 1 base and J dropped 0 bases, with 10 bases sitting between them. Germline lookup yields CDR1 SGHTA and CDR2 FQGNSA. This CDR3 region has 16 residues. CDR3 amino acids: CASSLVGLASYNEQFF. The CDR3 nucleotides read TGTGCCAGCAGCTTAGTAGGGCTAGCCTCCTACAATGAGCAGTTCTTC.

The V gene is TRBV19, the J gene TRBJ1-2; 8 bases are a match to TRBD1. Germline-derived CDR1 and CDR2 are LNHDA and SQIVND (reference sequence). V dropped 5 bases and J dropped 5; count of bases not matched to a gene: 19. CDR3 length: 18 amino acids. This chain's CDR3 is CASSSSRTGLSSMYGYTF. CDR3 coding DNA: TGTGCCAGTAGTTCCTCCCGGACAGGGCTTTCCTCGATGTATGGCTACACCTTC.

The J gene is TRBJ1-1, the V gene TRBV4-1, with D perhaps TRBD1 (6 bases). Germline loops: CDR1 MGHRA, CDR2 YSYEKL. The CDR3 extends over 15 amino acids. The V end lost 6 bases, the J end lost 5 bases, and 19 bases lay between the germline ends. Written as DNA, the CDR3 is TGCGCCAGCAGTAGAAATCGGGAGGGGGGGACTGAAGCTTTCTTT. Residues: CASSRNREGGTEAFF.

The genes are TRBV5-4 and TRBJ1-2, with 10 bases identical to TRBD1. The CDR3 covers 16 residues. The germline gives CDR1 SGHNT, CDR2 YYREEE (reference sequence). Trimming took 2 bases from V and 3 from J; bases not matched to a gene: 7. This CDR3 is CASSLDRGRLDYGYTF. CDR3 DNA sequence: TGTGCCAGCAGCTTAGACAGGGGGCGGTTGGACTATGGCTACACCTTC.

The chain employs TRBV7-3 and TRBJ1-6; 9 nucleotides line up with TRBD1. Unmatched junction bases numbered 7, after V lost 5 bases and J lost 8 bases. Germline loops: CDR1 SGHTA, CDR2 FQGTGA. This CDR3 has 15 residues. For the CDR3, the DNA is TGTGCCAGCAGCGGTGGGACAGGGAGTTATTCACCCCTCCACTTT. This encodes CASSGGTGSYSPLHF.

The genes are TRBV23-1 and TRBJ1-3; weak D call: TRBD1 (5 bases). TRBV23-1 is treated as an ORF (open reading frame) with a function not yet certain. The length of the CDR3 is 12 residues. Trimming left V 4 bases short and J 9 bases short, with 10 bases between. The DNA of the CDR3 is TGCGCCAGCAGTCTACAGGAATCCACCATATATTTT. Amino acids: CASSLQESTIYF.

This chain uses TRBV7-8 with TRBJ2-2; a possible D gene is TRBD1 (6 bases). CDR3 length: 15 residues. The germline V gene has CDR1 SGHVS and CDR2 FQNEAQ. Trimming shortened V by 6 bases and J by 1 base, and 12 bases separated the two germline ends. This chain's CDR3 is CASSRPGQNTGELFF. The CDR3 nucleotides read TGTGCCAGCAGTCGACCGGGACAGAACACCGGGGAGCTGTTTTTT.

The CDR3 DNA sequence: TGTGCCAGCAGCTTTGGGAGGGACACTGAAGCTTTCTTT. It specifies CASSFGRDTEAFF. The J gene is TRBJ1-1, the V gene TRBV12-1. TRBV12-1 is shown as a pseudogene. The CDR3 length is 13 residues.

The CDR3 DNA follows: TGTGCCAGCAGCCAAGGCCCTGGGAGGGGTCAGCCCCAGCATTTT. This codes for CASSQGPGRGQPQHF. The V and J genes are TRBV11-2 and TRBJ1-5, with D perhaps TRBD1 (5 bases). CDR1 is SGHAT and CDR2 is FQNNGV in the germline V gene. Between the trimmed V and J ends, which lost 5 bases and 6 bases, there was a span of 17 bases. The CDR3 contains 15 residues.

The J gene is TRBJ2-2, the V gene TRBV5-1, with a tentative D call TRBD1 (6 bases). The ends were cut back, 2 bases at V and 6 bases at J, with 11 bases in the middle. Germline CDR1 is SGHRS and CDR2 is YFSETQ. The CDR3 extends over 14 amino acids. In DNA form, the CDR3 reads TGCGCCAGCAGCTTAGGGGGAAGGGCCGGGGAGCTGTTTTTT. Its translation is CASSLGGRAGELFF.

This sequence joins TRBV24-1 and TRBJ2-3, with a weak D call TRBD1 (5 bases). CDR3 size: 15 residues. V was trimmed by 4 bases and J by 2 bases, leaving 12 bases between them. Germline V gene lookup returns CDR1 KGHDR and CDR2 SFDVKD. The chain's CDR3 is CATSEAGYYTDTQYF. CDR3 bases: TGTGCCACCAGTGAGGCAGGGTACTACACAGATACGCAGTATTTT.